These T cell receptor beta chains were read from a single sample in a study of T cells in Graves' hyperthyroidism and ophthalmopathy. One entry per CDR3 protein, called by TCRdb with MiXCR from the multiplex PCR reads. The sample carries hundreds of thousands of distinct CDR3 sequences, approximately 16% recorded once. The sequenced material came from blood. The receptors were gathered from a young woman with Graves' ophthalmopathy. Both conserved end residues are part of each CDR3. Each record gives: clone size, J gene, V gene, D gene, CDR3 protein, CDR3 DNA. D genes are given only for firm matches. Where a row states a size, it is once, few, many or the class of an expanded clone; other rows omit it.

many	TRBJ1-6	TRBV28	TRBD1	CASSLVVGTGPNSPLHF	TGTGCCAGCAGTCTGGTTGTAGGGACAGGGCCAAATTCACCCCTCCACTTT
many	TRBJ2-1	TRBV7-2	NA	CASSFGVTNEQFF	TGTGCCAGCAGCTTTGGGGTAACGAATGAGCAGTTCTTC
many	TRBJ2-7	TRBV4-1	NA	CASSQEGGVVFYEQYF	TGCGCCAGCAGCCAAGAAGGGGGGGTCGTTTTCTACGAGCAGTACTTC
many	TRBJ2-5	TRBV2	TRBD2	CASSEVGLAGGQETQYF	TGTGCCAGCAGTGAAGTGGGACTAGCGGGAGGGCAAGAGACCCAGTACTTC
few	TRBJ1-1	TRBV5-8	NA	CASSFGGPMNTEAFF	TGTGCCAGCAGCTTTGGGGGGCCGATGAACACTGAAGCTTTCTTT
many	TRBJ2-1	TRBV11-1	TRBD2	CASSRSGVTYNEQFF	TGTGCCAGCAGCCGTAGCGGGGTGACCTACAATGAGCAGTTCTTC
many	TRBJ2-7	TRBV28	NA	CASSLSNEQYF	TGTGCCAGCAGTTTATCAAACGAGCAGTACTTC
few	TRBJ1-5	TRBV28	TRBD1	CASSFEAGGSRQPQHF	TGTGCCAGCAGTTTCGAAGCAGGGGGAAGTCGGCAGCCCCAGCATTTT
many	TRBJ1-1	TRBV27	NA	CASSFVRARGSTEAFF	TGTGCCAGCAGTTTTGTCAGGGCCCGGGGAAGCACTGAAGCTTTCTTT
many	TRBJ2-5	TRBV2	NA	CASSSLRVETQYF	TGTGCCAGCAGCTCACTCAGGGTGGAGACCCAGTACTTC
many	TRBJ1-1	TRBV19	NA	CASSIQGGNTEAFF	TGTGCCAGTAGTATCCAGGGAGGCAACACTGAAGCTTTCTTT
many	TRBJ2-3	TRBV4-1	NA	CASSQEPSLSYTDTQYF	TGCGCCAGCAGCCAAGAACCTAGCCTTAGTTACACAGATACGCAGTATTTT
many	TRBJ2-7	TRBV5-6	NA	CASSPAGDYEQYF	TGTGCCAGCAGCCCCGCAGGGGACTACGAGCAGTACTTC
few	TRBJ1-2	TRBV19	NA	CASSGDGTFNYGYTF	TGTGCCAGTAGTGGGGACGGCACCTTTAACTATGGCTACACCTTC
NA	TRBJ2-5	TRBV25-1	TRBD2	CASRLAGSETQYF	TGTGCCAGCAGGTTAGCGGGAAGCGAGACCCAGTACTTC
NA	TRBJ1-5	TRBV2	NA	CASSEKYADSNQPQHF	TGTGCCAGCAGTGAAAAGTATGCGGATAGCAATCAGCCCCAGCATTTT
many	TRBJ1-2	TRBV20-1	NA	CSVGGGYTF	TGCAGCGTCGGAGGGGGCTACACCTTC
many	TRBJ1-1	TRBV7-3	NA	CASSPSGGNSEAFF	TGTGCCAGCAGCCCCAGCGGCGGAAATAGTGAAGCTTTCTTT